The present T cell receptor beta chain was sequenced within a study of blood T cell repertoires in COVID-19. The CDR3 covers 13 residues. Germline CDR1 and CDR2: LGHDT and YNNKEL (reference sequence). The V gene lost 2 bases and the J gene lost 7 bases, with 11 bases spanning the gap. Original processing notes: How many nucleated cells were present was estimated from reference gene primer amplification. Only in-frame clones appear in the TCRdb table, and some are missing; sequencing was by immunoSEQ multiplex PCR. The V and J calls and clone size were taken over from that table, and D and trimming were inferred from the DNA. The data show approximately 280,000 clones, with about nine tenths seen just once and approximately 2.2% held by the top ten.

The rearrangement links TRBV3-1 (or the pseudogene TRBV3-2) to TRBJ1-1; tentatively, D is TRBD1 (5 bases). The clonotype comes from a man aged 50-60 years with acute or convalescent COVID-19. The sample consisted of peripheral blood. The CDR3: CASSQSRGGEAFF. In DNA form, the CDR3 reads TGTGCCAGCAGCCAATCGCGCGGGGGTGAAGCTTTCTTT.